The rows below give T cell receptor beta chains drawn from one sample of a study of identical twins. Via MiXCR, TCRdb re-called the 5' RACE reads, giving one row per CDR3 protein. The sample includes 250,000 or so distinct CDR3 sequences, approximately 6.8% of them seen just once. This sample was also put to use in a study of yellow fever vaccine responses in identical twins.

Sequencing was performed on CD8+ T cells sorted from blood. These receptors originate from a woman younger than 30 in good health. CDR3s include the opening cysteine and the closing phenylalanine or tryptophan. The D gene is left open where the match is weak.

V gene	D gene	J gene	CDR3 protein
TRBV20-1	-	TRBJ1-5	CSARVPTYSNQPQHF
TRBV6-2/TRBV6-3	TRBD2	TRBJ2-1	CASSYPGLAGGIEQFF
TRBV12-3/TRBV12-4	-	TRBJ1-4	CASSFTDEKLFF
TRBV28	TRBD2	TRBJ2-1	CASSGTSGTNNNEQFF
TRBV24-1	TRBD1	TRBJ2-3	CATSPGTGLDTQYF
TRBV7-9	-	TRBJ2-1	CASSLGENEQFF
TRBV2	TRBD1	TRBJ2-5	CASSEDRAFGETQYF
TRBV4-1	-	TRBJ2-2	CASSQEPGTINTGELFF
TRBV3-1	TRBD2	TRBJ2-1	CASSQSIRGSGADNEQFF
TRBV7-7	TRBD2	TRBJ2-1	CASSPAGTSGGGEQFF
TRBV2	-	TRBJ2-1	CASRGRFNEQFF
TRBV10-3	TRBD1	TRBJ2-1	CAISGQGVYNEQFF
TRBV21-1	-	TRBJ2-1	CASSKLRAHKVSYNEQFF
TRBV11-2	-	TRBJ2-5	CASSLIWGVKETQYF
TRBV11-2	-	TRBJ2-1	CASSLDGVPYNEQFF